The source of this TCR beta chain is a study of tumor-infiltrating lymphocytes in primary liver carcinoma. Study results and limitations: Significantly greater top-250-clone fractions characterized tumors relative to blood (p = 0.039).

Co-extraction of both nucleic acids (RNA and DNA) used about 20-33 mg of unsorted bulk tissue. With respect to this clonotype: Its antigen remains unknown.

A primer matching the constant region was used to make TCR beta cDNA from 450 to 500 ng of total RNA. Three-round nested multiplex PCR performed with slightly modified ARM-PCR produced the TCR beta libraries. PCR rounds one and two used TRBV1-TRBV30 forward primers with a C-beta reverse primer for 10 cycles each. TCRdb passed the multiplex PCR reads through MiXCR, listing each CDR3 protein once. Of some 190,000 distinct CDR3 sequences listed, roughly 80% are singletons. V was clipped by 7 bases and J by 6 bases, with 15 bases between them. Germline V lookup: CDR1 MRHNA, CDR2 SNTAGT. The CDR3 has 14 residues.

The receptor was derived from a man aged 40-49 years with primary liver carcinoma and hepatitis B virus infection. The rearrangement joins TRBV6-4 to TRBJ2-2; D possibly corresponds to TRBD2 (5 bases). Input material: tumor tissue from primary liver carcinoma. CDR3 residues: CASNETNFAGELFF. In DNA form, the CDR3 reads TGTGCCAGCAATGAGACTAATTTCGCCGGGGAGCTGTTTTTT.